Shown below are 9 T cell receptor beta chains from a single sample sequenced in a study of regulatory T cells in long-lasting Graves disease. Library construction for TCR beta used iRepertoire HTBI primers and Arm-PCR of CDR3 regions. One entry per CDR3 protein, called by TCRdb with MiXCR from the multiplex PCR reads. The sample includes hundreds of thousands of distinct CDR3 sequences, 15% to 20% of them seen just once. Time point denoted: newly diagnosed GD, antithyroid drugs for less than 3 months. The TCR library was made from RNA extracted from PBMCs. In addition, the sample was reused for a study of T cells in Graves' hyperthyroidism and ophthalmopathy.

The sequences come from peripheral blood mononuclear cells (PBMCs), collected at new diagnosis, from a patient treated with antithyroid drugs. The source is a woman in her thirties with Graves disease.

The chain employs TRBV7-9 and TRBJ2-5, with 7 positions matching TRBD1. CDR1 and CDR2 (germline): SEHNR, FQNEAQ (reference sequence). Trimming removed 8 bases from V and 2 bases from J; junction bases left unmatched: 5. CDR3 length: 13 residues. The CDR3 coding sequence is TGTGCCAGCTCTCTACAGGGGCAAGAGACCCAGTACTTC. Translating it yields CASSLQGQETQYF.

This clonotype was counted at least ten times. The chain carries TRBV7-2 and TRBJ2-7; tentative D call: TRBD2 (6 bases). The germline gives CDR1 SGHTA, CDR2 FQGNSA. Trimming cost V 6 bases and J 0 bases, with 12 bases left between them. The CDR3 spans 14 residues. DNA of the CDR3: TGTGCCAGCAGACCAGGGACTCTCTCCTACGAGCAGTACTTC. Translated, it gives CASRPGTLSYEQYF.

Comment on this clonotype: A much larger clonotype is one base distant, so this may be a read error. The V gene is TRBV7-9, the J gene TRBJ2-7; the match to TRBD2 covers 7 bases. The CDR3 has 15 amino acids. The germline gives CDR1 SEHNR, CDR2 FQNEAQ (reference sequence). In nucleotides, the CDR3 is TGTGCCAGCAGACCAAGCGGGATTAGCTCCCACGAGCAGTACTTC. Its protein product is CASRPSGISSHEQYF.

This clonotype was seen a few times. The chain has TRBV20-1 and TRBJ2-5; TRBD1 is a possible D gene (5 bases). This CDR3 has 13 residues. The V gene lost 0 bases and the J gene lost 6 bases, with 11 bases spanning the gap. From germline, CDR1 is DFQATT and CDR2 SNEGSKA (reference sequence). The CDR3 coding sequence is TGCAGTGCTAGAGATCCCAGGGAAAAGACCCAGTACTTC. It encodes CSARDPREKTQYF.

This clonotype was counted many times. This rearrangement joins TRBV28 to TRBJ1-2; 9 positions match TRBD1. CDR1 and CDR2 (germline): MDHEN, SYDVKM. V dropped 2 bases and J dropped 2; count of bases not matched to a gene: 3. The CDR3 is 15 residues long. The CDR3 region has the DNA TGTGCCAGCAGTTTAATAGGGACAGGGAACTATGGCTACACCTTC. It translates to CASSLIGTGNYGYTF.

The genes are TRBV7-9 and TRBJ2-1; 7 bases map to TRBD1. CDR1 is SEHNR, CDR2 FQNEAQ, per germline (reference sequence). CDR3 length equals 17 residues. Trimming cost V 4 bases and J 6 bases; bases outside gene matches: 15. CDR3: CASSSEPLPDRANEQFF. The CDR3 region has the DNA TGTGCCAGCAGCTCCGAACCCTTACCCGACAGGGCCAATGAGCAGTTCTTC.

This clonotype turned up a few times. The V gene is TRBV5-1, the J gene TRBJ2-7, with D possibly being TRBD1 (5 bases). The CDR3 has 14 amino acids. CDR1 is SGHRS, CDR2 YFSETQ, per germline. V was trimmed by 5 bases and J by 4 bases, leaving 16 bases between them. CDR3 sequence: CASRVGAGVYEQYF. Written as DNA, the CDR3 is TGCGCCAGCAGAGTAGGGGCAGGCGTTTACGAGCAGTACTTC.

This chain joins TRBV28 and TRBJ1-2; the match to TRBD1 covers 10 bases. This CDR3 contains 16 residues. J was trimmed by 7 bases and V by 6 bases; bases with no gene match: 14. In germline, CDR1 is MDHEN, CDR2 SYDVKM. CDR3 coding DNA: TGTGCCAGCAGATCAGTTTCTTGGGACAGGGGAAGTGGCTACACCTTC. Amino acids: CASRSVSWDRGSGYTF.

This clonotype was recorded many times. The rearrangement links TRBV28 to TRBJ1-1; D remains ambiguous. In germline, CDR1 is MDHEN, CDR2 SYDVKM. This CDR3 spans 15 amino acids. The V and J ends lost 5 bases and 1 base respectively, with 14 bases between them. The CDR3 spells CASSPQGRQNTEAFF. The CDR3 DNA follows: TGTGCCAGCAGTCCCCAAGGACGGCAGAACACTGAAGCTTTCTTT.